This T cell receptor (beta chain) was identified during a study of breast tumors, draining lymph nodes, adjacent tissues. Axillary draining lymph nodes of breast cancer patients supplied the node samples. Whole-study results and caveats: The data were judged consistent with most tumor T cells coming from lymph node and expanding in tumor. The lymph node origin of tumor T cells was framed as consistent with a hypothesis, not demonstrated. Tumor TCR diversity was below lymph nodes but above nontumor tissue.

Deletions cut 3 bases from V and 9 bases from J, with 0 bases between. The CDR3 is 10 amino acids. Germline CDR1 reads LNHDA; CDR2 reads SQIVND (reference sequence). From the multiplex PCR reads, TCRdb called clonotypes with MiXCR, one entry per CDR3 protein. The sample includes 200,000 to 250,000 distinct CDR3 sequences, less than 40% of them seen just once. Concerning this clonotype itself: The target antigen is unknown.

The chain is built from TRBV19 and TRBJ2-6; no firm D call. The sequenced sample was axillary lymph node tissue. The clonotype was recovered from a female donor with breast cancer. Some clones in this sample may be carry-over from other donors' samples. CDR3 in DNA: TGTGCCAGTAGTATCAACGTCCTGACTTTC. Translated: CASSINVLTF.